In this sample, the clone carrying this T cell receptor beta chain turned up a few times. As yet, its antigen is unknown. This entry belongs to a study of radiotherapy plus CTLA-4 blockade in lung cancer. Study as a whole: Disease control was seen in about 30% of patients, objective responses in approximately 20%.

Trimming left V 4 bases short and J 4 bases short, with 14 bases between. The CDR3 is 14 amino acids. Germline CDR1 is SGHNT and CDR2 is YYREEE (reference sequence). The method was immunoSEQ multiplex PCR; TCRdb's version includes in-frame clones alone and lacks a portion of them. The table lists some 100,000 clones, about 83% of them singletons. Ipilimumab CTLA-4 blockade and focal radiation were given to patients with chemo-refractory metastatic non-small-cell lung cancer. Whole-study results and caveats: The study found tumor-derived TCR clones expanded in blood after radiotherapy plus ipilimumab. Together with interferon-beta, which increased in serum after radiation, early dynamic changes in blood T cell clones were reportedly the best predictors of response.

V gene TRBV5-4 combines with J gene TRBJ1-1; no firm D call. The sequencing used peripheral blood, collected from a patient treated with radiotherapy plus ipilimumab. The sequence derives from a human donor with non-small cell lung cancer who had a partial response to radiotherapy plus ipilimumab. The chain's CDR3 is CASSTNSLPTEAFF. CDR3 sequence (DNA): TGTGCCAGCAGCACGAACAGCCTTCCCACTGAAGCTTTCTTT.